This T cell receptor beta chain was sequenced during a study of beta chain features in type 1 diabetes (dated by TCRdb to the late 2010s). Describing the broader study: Mean age, gender distribution, total cell number and subset yield did not differ between patients and healthy donors. A total of around 100 million sorted cells were examined across all samples, and RNA yield correlated strongly with the number of cells per subset. Whereas all 28 donors provided naive and central memory subsets, regulatory and stem cell-like memory subsets were isolated from just 8 patients and roughly 8 healthy donors. In the study, TCRB repertoires of sorted circulating CD4+ T cell subsets from recently diagnosed type 1 diabetes patients were compared with those of matched healthy donors.

A single peripheral blood draw of approximately 110 mL on average was collected from each donor into heparinised tubes. A BD FACSAria II and a panel including CD45RO, CCR7, CD25, CD127, CD95 and CD27 were used to sort naive, central memory, regulatory and stem cell-like memory CD4+ T cells. A purity above 95% was achieved for all sorted populations. PBMCs were isolated immediately by Lymphoprep density gradient centrifugation and stained directly without culture. So that batch effects would be minimized, each experiment stained and sorted samples in pairs, pairing one healthy donor with one patient. Summary of the overall study and its limitations: Naive, central memory and regulatory TCRB repertoires appeared to be more alike among patients than among healthy donors. Because the HLA sub-analyses included only small numbers of individuals, any influence of HLA type on TCRB rearrangement was left unresolved. A moderate but significant shortening of TCRB CDR3 length was observed in type 1 diabetes patients in all four CD4+ subsets. Because cDNA rather than genomic DNA was sequenced, highly expressing activated cells could have been over-represented, although no difference in activation and CD3 levels was found between groups. Shorter templates might be favored by PCR, yet because patient and control samples were amplified and corrected together, any such skew would affect both groups equally. At VDJ recombination sites, type 1 diabetes patients had fewer insertions and more deleted nucleotides, which implies abnormalities in thymic rearrangement.

This clone was observed a handful of times. The antigen it binds to is not known. The record has no base qualities; no much larger clone is one base away. In the same sample, other DNA sequences code for this CDR3. According to the germline V gene, CDR1 reads KGHSH and CDR2 reads LQKENI. V and J are truncated by 3 bases and 3 bases respectively, leaving an intervening sequence of 8 bases. The CDR3 runs 13 residues from the cysteine to the phenylalanine. The sequence is cut down to CDR3 DNA, 39 bases in frame from base 1. The entire isolated RNA was reverse transcribed using the High Capacity cDNA Reverse Transcription Kit, and thus expressed TCRB transcripts were sequenced. Survey-depth immunoSEQ sequencing was performed on stem cell-like memory T cell samples, with an average of around 920,000 total reads per sample. Sorted cells were lysed in RLT buffer and RNA was extracted with DNase-treated RNeasy Micro or Mini kits, depending on cell number. To prevent cross-contamination, every cell subset was processed on its own, while patient and healthy donor samples were processed together. Using the immunoSEQ multiplex PCR, TCRB sequences were amplified from cDNA into 87-bp fragments spanning the CDR3 region. Sequencing of the amplicons was performed on the Illumina HiSeq platform. As for how the authors treated the data: PCR bias was computationally corrected using synthetic template baselines, reads within Hamming distance 2 were collapsed, and singletons that could not be merged were discarded. Reads were aligned to IMGT to assign V, D and J genes, CDR3 length, and insertions or deletions at six rearrangement sites. Within each subset, clonotype counts were normalized to sorted cell number, after which true diversity and Gini coefficients were computed with the tcR R package. The overlap coefficient, calculated on TCRB nucleotide sequences, was used to measure repertoire sharing. Sourced from immuneACCESS, this table was stored by TCRdb with only in-frame sequences that have V and J called. A share of the clones is absent; for the studies checked, an unresolved V gene accounts for under half, and the remainder has no known explanation. Clone size and the V and J calls come from that table; the DNA yielded D and trimming. The sample profile shows around 50,000 clones; around 45% of them were found once. The ten largest clones represent around 0.13% of the sample.

The material sequenced was stem cell memory CD4+ T cells from blood. Interpreted using the paper, the cell subset or site label stands for: stem cell-like memory CD4+ T cells. The sequence links TRBV18 to TRBJ1-1; possibly the D gene is TRBD1, per 5 matching bases. The sequence was collected from a man younger than 45 with type 1 diabetes. CDR3 region: CASSPRGDTEAFF. The nucleotides are TGTGCCAGCTCACCTCGGGGGGACACTGAAGCTTTCTTT.